These T cell receptor beta chains were read from a single sample in a study of T-cell memory formation after mild COVID-19. TCRdb processed the 5' RACE reads anew with MiXCR; each CDR3 protein has one entry. The table shows fewer than 350,000 distinct CDR3 sequences, with 18% occurring only once. Specimen: PBMCs or a T cell subset sorted from them (not recorded which). The receptors come from a man between 18 and 35 years old who had mild COVID-19 (a few samples of this study predate the infection). Cell type and time point are not known. Each CDR3 is given with its conserved first and last residue. D genes are given only for firm matches. Where a row states a size, it is once, few, many or the class of an expanded clone; other rows omit it.

V: TRBV10-3; D: .; size: few; J: TRBJ1-1; DNA: TGTGCCATCAGTGAGTCAGAGGTGGCGAACACTGAAGCTTTCTTT; CDR3: CAISESEVANTEAFF
V: TRBV6-1; D: TRBD1; size: many; J: TRBJ1-6; DNA: TGTGCCAGCAGCTTCACCCCCGGGACAGGGAATTCACCCCTCCACTTT; CDR3: CASSFTPGTGNSPLHF
V: TRBV25-1; D: .; size: once; J: TRBJ2-3; DNA: TGTGCCAGCACGTCACCGGGTAACTCGAATACGCAGTATTTT; CDR3: CASTSPGNSNTQYF
V: TRBV7-2; D: .; size: many; J: TRBJ1-2; DNA: TGTGCCAGCAACTTAAGTGGGACCAACTATGGCTACACCTTC; CDR3: CASNLSGTNYGYTF
V: TRBV15; D: .; size: .; J: TRBJ2-6; DNA: TGTGCCACCCACTCTGGGGCCAACGTCCTGACTTTC; CDR3: CATHSGANVLTF
V: TRBV20-1; D: .; size: .; J: TRBJ2-7; DNA: TGCAGTGCTAGATGGCAGGAACGCAAGCAGTACTTC; CDR3: CSARWQERKQYF
V: TRBV24-1; D: .; size: few; J: TRBJ2-3; DNA: TGTGCCACCGCGGCAGGAGGCCACGGCACAGATACGCAGTATTTT; CDR3: CATAAGGHGTDTQYF
V: TRBV6-2/TRBV6-3; D: .; size: few; J: TRBJ1-5; DNA: TGTGCCAGCACTCGCGAGGGGGAGCCCCAGCATTTT; CDR3: CASTREGEPQHF
V: TRBV28; D: TRBD1; size: .; J: TRBJ1-6; DNA: TGTGCCAGCACCCCGGGAGGGACAGGGCGCAATTCACCCCTCCACTTT; CDR3: CASTPGGTGRNSPLHF
V: TRBV11-3; D: .; size: .; J: TRBJ2-1; DNA: TGTGCCAGCAGCTTCGACCGCGGGACCTACAATGAGCAGTTCTTC; CDR3: CASSFDRGTYNEQFF
V: TRBV7-9; D: TRBD1; size: .; J: TRBJ1-2; DNA: TGTGCCAGCAGCAGGGGGACAGGGGATAATGGCTACACCTTC; CDR3: CASSRGTGDNGYTF
V: TRBV12-3/TRBV12-4; D: .; size: .; J: TRBJ2-3; DNA: TGTGCCAGCAGTCGTTACAGGTTTAGCACAGATACGCAGTATTTT; CDR3: CASSRYRFSTDTQYF
V: TRBV5-1; D: .; size: many; J: TRBJ2-3; DNA: TGTGCCAGCAGCTTCGGGACTGGCACAGATACGCAGTATTTT; CDR3: CASSFGTGTDTQYF
V: TRBV10-2; D: .; size: .; J: TRBJ2-2; DNA: TGCGCCAGCAGGGAACTAACCGGGGAGCTGTTTTTT; CDR3: CASRELTGELFF
V: TRBV3-1; D: TRBD2; size: few; J: TRBJ2-5; DNA: TGTGCCAGCAGCCAAGGGCTAGCGGTGACGGAGACCCAGTACTTC; CDR3: CASSQGLAVTETQYF
V: TRBV27; D: .; size: .; J: TRBJ1-4; DNA: TGTGCCAGCAGTTGGATCGGCCGTAATGAAAAACTGTTTTTT; CDR3: CASSWIGRNEKLFF
V: TRBV6-2/TRBV6-3; D: .; size: .; J: TRBJ2-7; DNA: TGTGCCAGCAGTTACACAATAACCTACGAGCAGTACTTC; CDR3: CASSYTITYEQYF
V: TRBV11-2; D: .; size: .; J: TRBJ1-1; DNA: TGTGCCAGCAGCTACGCAGGAGACACTGAAGCTTTCTTT; CDR3: CASSYAGDTEAFF
V: TRBV11-3; D: .; size: .; J: TRBJ2-1; DNA: TGTGCCAGCAGCCCGGGACTGCCCAGGGACAATGAGCAGTTCTTC; CDR3: CASSPGLPRDNEQFF
V: TRBV10-3; D: .; size: .; J: TRBJ1-1; DNA: TGTGCCATCCCAACCCTCGGGGGGTCTGAAGCTTTCTTT; CDR3: CAIPTLGGSEAFF
V: TRBV6-2/TRBV6-3; D: .; size: .; J: TRBJ2-4; DNA: TGTGCCAGCATGGGTGATGGAAACCTAGCCAAAAACATTCAGTACTTC; CDR3: CASMGDGNLAKNIQYF
V: TRBV3-1; D: TRBD1; size: few; J: TRBJ2-5; DNA: TGTGCCAGCAGCCATGCAGGGGGCTTACGAGAGACCCAGTACTTC; CDR3: CASSHAGGLRETQYF
V: TRBV29-1; D: .; size: few; J: TRBJ1-2; DNA: TGCAGCGCTCTCGAAAGGGGCTACACCTTC; CDR3: CSALERGYTF
V: TRBV29-1; D: .; size: .; J: TRBJ1-5; DNA: TGCAGCGTTGGGGGGCAGCTCAATCAGCCCCAGCATTTT; CDR3: CSVGGQLNQPQHF
V: TRBV6-5; D: TRBD2; size: few; J: TRBJ2-3; DNA: TGTGCCAGCAGTCCTTATAGCGGGGTCACAGATACGCAGTATTTT; CDR3: CASSPYSGVTDTQYF
V: TRBV6-6; D: .; size: .; J: TRBJ2-2; DNA: TGTGCCAGCAGTCCCCCCCTAACCACCGGGGAGCTGTTTTTT; CDR3: CASSPPLTTGELFF
V: TRBV5-1; D: .; size: few; J: TRBJ1-1; DNA: TGCGCCAGCAGCTTGAAGGCGGACACTGAAGCTTTCTTT; CDR3: CASSLKADTEAFF
V: TRBV12-3/TRBV12-4; D: .; size: .; J: TRBJ1-5; DNA: TGTGCCTCTGCACCTGGTGACAATCAGCCCCAGCATTTT; CDR3: CASAPGDNQPQHF
V: TRBV3-1; D: .; size: .; J: TRBJ2-6; DNA: TGTGCCAGCACCCCGACGGCTCCACCTGGGGCCAACGTCCTGACTTTC; CDR3: CASTPTAPPGANVLTF
V: TRBV7-2; D: TRBD1; size: many; J: TRBJ1-4; DNA: TGTGCCAGCAGCATCAACAGGGGTGGTGAAAAACTGTTTTTT; CDR3: CASSINRGGEKLFF
V: TRBV7-2; D: .; size: .; J: TRBJ1-2; DNA: TGTGCCAGCAGGGGACAAAGGGGCCCGTATGGCTACACCTTC; CDR3: CASRGQRGPYGYTF
V: TRBV29-1; D: .; size: .; J: TRBJ1-2; DNA: TGCAGCGTTGCCGGAGGCAATAATGGCTACACCTTC; CDR3: CSVAGGNNGYTF
V: TRBV7-8; D: .; size: many; J: TRBJ1-5; DNA: TGTGCCAGCAGCTTAGAGGGAGGGTATCAGCCCCAGCATTTT; CDR3: CASSLEGGYQPQHF
V: TRBV5-6; D: .; size: few; J: TRBJ2-3; DNA: TGTGCCAGCAGCCTCCAAGGGGCGGGCGGGCCCACAGATACGCAGTATTTT; CDR3: CASSLQGAGGPTDTQYF
V: TRBV6-1; D: TRBD1; size: few; J: TRBJ2-7; DNA: TGTGCCAGCAGTGAAGCCCGGACAGGGACCTTGATACAGTACTTC; CDR3: CASSEARTGTLIQYF
V: TRBV6-5; D: TRBD1; size: .; J: TRBJ2-5; DNA: TGTGCCAGCATCGACAGGGGGCAACCTCAAGAGACCCAGTACTTC; CDR3: CASIDRGQPQETQYF
V: TRBV12-3/TRBV12-4; D: .; size: few; J: TRBJ1-2; DNA: TGTGCCAGCAGTTTCGGGGGGGCGAGGGGCTACACCTTC; CDR3: CASSFGGARGYTF
V: TRBV11-3; D: TRBD2; size: few; J: TRBJ2-2; DNA: TGTGCCAGCAGCCGCCGACTAGCGGGGGGGCAGGACACCGGGGAGCTGTTTTTT; CDR3: CASSRRLAGGQDTGELFF
V: TRBV6-2/TRBV6-3; D: .; size: .; J: TRBJ1-2; DNA: TGTGCCAGCAGTTACCCCTACAGGAGGTCTCGTGGCTACACCTTC; CDR3: CASSYPYRRSRGYTF
V: TRBV12-3/TRBV12-4; D: TRBD2; size: few; J: TRBJ2-3; DNA: TGTGCCAGCAGGAGGAGCGGGGGGAAGACAGATACGCAGTATTTT; CDR3: CASRRSGGKTDTQYF
V: TRBV6-2/TRBV6-3; D: .; size: few; J: TRBJ2-3; DNA: TGTGCCAGCAGTTACTCTGGGGGAGATACGCAGTATTTT; CDR3: CASSYSGGDTQYF